This T cell receptor (beta chain) was sequenced for a study of blood T cell repertoires in COVID-19. Between the trimmed V and J ends, which lost 1 base and 7 bases, there was a span of 16 bases. Per the germline V gene, CDR1 is SGHAT and CDR2 is FQNNGV. The CDR3 covers 15 residues. Only in-frame clones appear in the TCRdb table, and some are missing; sequencing was by immunoSEQ multiplex PCR. Among about 320,000 clones, roughly 85% were seen once, and the ten largest hold over 1.5%. This clone was observed a handful of times. The clonotype comes from a woman aged 25-40 years who had been exposed to COVID-19. This chain connects TRBV11-2 to TRBJ1-2; no clear D. Material for sequencing was PBMCs or T cells enriched from blood (not recorded which). The CDR3 nucleotides read TGTGCCAGCAGCTTAGTAGCATTTCAGCCCGGTGGCTACACCTTC. The encoded protein is CASSLVAFQPGGYTF.